This TCR beta chain was documented in a study of blood T cells in healthy people across ages. Study-level findings and limits: A roughly linear age-dependent decrease characterized TCR beta diversity per million T cells. A strong correlation between TCR beta diversity and naive T cell percentage was seen.

There are many counts of this clonotype. What it recognizes is unknown. For the second PCR, which ran for roughly 7 to 11 cycles, a sample-barcoded 5' primer and a J-beta primer mix were used. All samples yielded 2.5 million or more CDR3-containing paired-end reads. TCRdb reprocessed the 5' RACE reads with MiXCR, giving one entry per CDR3 protein. This table holds some 710,000 distinct CDR3 sequences, around 50% found once. Per individual sample, total RNA of at least 6 micrograms was extracted. V lost 3 bases and J 8 bases, leaving 31 bases between the germline ends. The CDR3 totals 18 residues. CDR1 and CDR2 (germline): DFQATT, SNEGSKA (reference sequence).

The receptor was derived from a man older than 75 in good health. The rearrangement uses TRBV20-1 and TRBJ1-2; D unresolved. Sequences were obtained from blood. The CDR3 DNA follows: TGCAGTGCTAGCACCCTTGAGAGCAATTGGGCACCCGCTGCGGGCTACACCTTC. Amino acid sequence: CSASTLESNWAPAAGYTF.